Listed here is a single T cell receptor beta chain. Its antigen is currently not known. No base quality information exists; no much larger clone differs at one position. This entry comes from a study of blood T cell repertoires in COVID-19 (dated by TCRdb to about 2020). Regarding the research as a whole: The collaborator samples originated in the United States, Italy and Spain and spanned the acute and convalescent phases of COVID-19. Where available, HLA class I and class II types were taken from metadata supplied by the sample provider and were not determined by assay-based typing. A freely available public database, intended as a resource for researchers studying the immune response to SARS-CoV-2, is where the repertoires were released. A de-identified subject ID, COVID-19 status, age in years and sex were almost always included in the sample metadata. Subjects who had been exposed to COVID-19, were actively infected with it, or had recovered from it provided the deeply sampled blood TCRbeta repertoires that made up the dataset. The prospective study material was composed of cDNA or gDNA derived from T cells, B-cell-depleted T cells, or PBMCs. The samples were drawn from two sources: the first 160 participants of the ongoing ImmuneRACE study, and 1,200 or so subjects contributed by 6 global collaborators.

The collaborating institutions used their own protocols to collect whole blood in K2EDTA tubes. For TCRbeta analysis, collaborators shipped samples as frozen whole blood, isolated PBMCs, or DNA extracted from either of those sample types. The immunoSEQ Assay, a bias-controlled multiplex PCR, was used to amplify TCRbeta CDR3 regions from genomic DNA. The original methods were these. Nucleated cell counts per sample were estimated from amplification of reference gene primers within the assay. Sequence reads were collapsed and filtered to measure the absolute abundance of every unique TCRbeta CDR3 rearrangement. Productive Simpson clonality was computed per sample as the square root of Simpson's diversity index over productive rearrangements. TCRdb's version of the immuneACCESS table is confined to in-frame rearrangements and falls short of the full clone set. An unresolved V gene accounts for under half of the shortfall where checked; the remainder is of unknown origin. The V and J calls and clone size are taken from that table; D and trimming were inferred from the DNA. The sample records around 300,000 clones, more than 70% of which are singletons. The top ten constitute around 3% of the sample.

Study-wide findings and limitations: The quantity of clinical and demographic metadata differed by source and by participant and was supplied without curation.

The CDR3 runs 15 amino acids, cysteine and phenylalanine included. Only the CDR3 DNA is retained, 45 bases long and in frame from the first base. According to the germline V gene, CDR1 reads SGHAT and CDR2 reads FQNNGV. The germline V end is reduced by 1 base and the J end by 7 bases; junction bases left unmatched: 6. This chain joins TRBV11-2 to TRBJ2-1; 8 of the junction bases match TRBD2. The TCR sequence derives from a man aged 30 to 45 with active or convalescent COVID-19. Source material: peripheral blood. CDR3 loop: CASSLAGGASNEQFF. The nucleotide sequence is given as TGTGCCAGCAGCTTAGCGGGGGGGGCCTCGAATGAGCAGTTCTTC.